This TCR beta chain is drawn from a study of B cell selection in AIRE deficiency. A note on this clone: Its antigen is still unknown.

Conventional CD4 T cells were sorted as CD4+CD127+ cells. Notes on the study in general: Of around 3,700 shared Treg TCRbeta sequences, 31.6% were healthy-donor-only and around 8.6% patient-only. Patient Tconv and Treg cells showed healthy-like TCRBV usage, CDR3 length, diversity.

This CDR3 comprises 16 residues. J gave up 4 bases and V 6 bases, and 10 bases lay outside the gene matches. CDR1 LNHDA and CDR2 SQIVND come from the germline V gene (reference sequence). The method was immunoSEQ multiplex PCR; TCRdb's version includes in-frame clones alone and lacks a portion of them. The sample carries about 27,000 clones, roughly 95% recorded once. This clonotype was sampled from a human donor in good health. V is TRBV19 and J is TRBJ2-7; 12 positions match TRBD2. The material sequenced was CD4+CD127+ conventional T cells sorted from PBMCs. CDR3 bases: TGTGCCAGTAGCATGCTCCTAGCGGGAGGGCCATACGAGCAGTACTTC. The encoded protein is CASSMLLAGGPYEQYF.